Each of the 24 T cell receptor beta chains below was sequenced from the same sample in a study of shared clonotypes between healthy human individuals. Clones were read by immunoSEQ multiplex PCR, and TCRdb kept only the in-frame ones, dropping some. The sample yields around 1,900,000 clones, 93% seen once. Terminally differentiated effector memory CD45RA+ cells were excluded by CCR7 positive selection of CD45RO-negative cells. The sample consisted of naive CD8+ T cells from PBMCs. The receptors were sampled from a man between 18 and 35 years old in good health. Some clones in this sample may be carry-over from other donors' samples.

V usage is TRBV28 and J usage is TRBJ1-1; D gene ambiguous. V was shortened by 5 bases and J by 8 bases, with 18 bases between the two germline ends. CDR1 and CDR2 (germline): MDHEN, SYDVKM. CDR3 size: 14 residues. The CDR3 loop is CASSGPEEGGEAFF. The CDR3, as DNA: TGTGCCAGCAGTGGGCCCGAAGAGGGCGGGGAAGCTTTCTTT.

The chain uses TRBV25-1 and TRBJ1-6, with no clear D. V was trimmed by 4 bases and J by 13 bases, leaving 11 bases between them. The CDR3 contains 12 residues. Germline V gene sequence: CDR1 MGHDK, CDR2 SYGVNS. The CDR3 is CASSVEELPLHF. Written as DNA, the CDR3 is TGTGCCAGCAGTGTAGAGGAGCTCCCCCTCCACTTT. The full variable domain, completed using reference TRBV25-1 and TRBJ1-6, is EADIYQTPRYLVIGTGKKITLECSQTMGHDKMYWYQQDPGMELHLIHYSYGVNSTEKGDLSSESTVSRIRTEHFPLTLESARPSHTSQYLCASSVEELPLHFGNGTRLTVT.

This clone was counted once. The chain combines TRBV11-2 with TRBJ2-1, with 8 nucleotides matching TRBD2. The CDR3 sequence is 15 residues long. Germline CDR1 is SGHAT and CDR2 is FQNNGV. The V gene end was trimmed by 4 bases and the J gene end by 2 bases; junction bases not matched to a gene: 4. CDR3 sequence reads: CASSSPGLAYNEQFF. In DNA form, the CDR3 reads TGTGCCAGCAGCTCGCCGGGACTAGCCTACAATGAGCAGTTCTTC.

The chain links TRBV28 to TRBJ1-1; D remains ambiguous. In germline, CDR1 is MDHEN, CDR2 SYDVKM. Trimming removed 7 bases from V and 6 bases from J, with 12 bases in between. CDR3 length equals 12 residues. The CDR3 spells CASTPGRSEAFF. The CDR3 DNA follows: TGTGCCAGCACACCGGGGAGGTCTGAAGCTTTCTTT.

The DNA for the CDR3 is TGTGCCAGCAGGGGGACGCTGGCCCCTTATAATGAAAAACTGTTTTTT. Its protein is CASRGTLAPYNEKLFF. The chain combines TRBV7-9 with TRBJ1-4, with D tentatively TRBD1 (5 bases). V lost 6 bases to trimming and J lost 4 bases, with 18 bases between them. The CDR3 length is 16 residues. CDR1 is SEHNR, CDR2 FQNEAQ, per germline (reference sequence).

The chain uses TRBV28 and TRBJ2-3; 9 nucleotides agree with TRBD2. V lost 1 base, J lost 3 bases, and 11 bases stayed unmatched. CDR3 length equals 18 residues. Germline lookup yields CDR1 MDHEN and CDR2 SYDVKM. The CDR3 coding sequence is TGTGCCAGCAGTTTATCATTTAATAGCGGGAGAAAGACAGATACGCAGTATTTT. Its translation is CASSLSFNSGRKTDTQYF.

DNA of the CDR3: TGCGCCAGCAGCCAAGAAAGCGGGGTGGACTATGGCTACACCTTC. It translates to CASSQESGVDYGYTF. The V and J genes are TRBV4-1 and TRBJ1-2; no clear D gene. V was pared by 0 bases and J by 3 bases, with 11 bases between. Germline V gives CDR1 MGHRA, CDR2 YSYEKL. There are 15 residues in the CDR3.

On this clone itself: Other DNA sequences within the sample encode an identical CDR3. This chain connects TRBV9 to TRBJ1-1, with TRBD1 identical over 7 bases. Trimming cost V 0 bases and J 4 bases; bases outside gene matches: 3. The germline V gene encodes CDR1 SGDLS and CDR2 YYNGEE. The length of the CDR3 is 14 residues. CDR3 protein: CASSVGGGGTEAFF. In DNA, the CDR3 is TGTGCCAGCAGCGTAGGAGGGGGCGGCACTGAAGCTTTCTTT.

In DNA form, the CDR3 reads TGTGCCAGCAGCAGCCCAGGACAGACTGAAAAACTGTTTTTT. This codes for CASSSPGQTEKLFF. The chain employs TRBV7-9 and TRBJ1-4; weak D call: TRBD1 (6 bases). In germline, CDR1 is SEHNR, CDR2 FQNEAQ (reference sequence). V lost 5 bases, J lost 7 bases, and 14 bases lay in between. The CDR3 is 14 residues long.

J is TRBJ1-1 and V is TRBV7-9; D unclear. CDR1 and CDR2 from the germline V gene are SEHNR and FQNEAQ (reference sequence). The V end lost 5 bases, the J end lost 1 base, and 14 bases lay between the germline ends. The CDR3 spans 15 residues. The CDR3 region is CASSPPAVRNTEAFF. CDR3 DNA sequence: TGTGCCAGCAGCCCGCCGGCCGTCCGGAACACTGAAGCTTTCTTT.

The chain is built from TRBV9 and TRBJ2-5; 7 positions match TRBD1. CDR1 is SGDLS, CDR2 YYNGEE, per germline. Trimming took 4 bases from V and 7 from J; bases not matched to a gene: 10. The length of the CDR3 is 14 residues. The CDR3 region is CASSPGQDSGTQYF. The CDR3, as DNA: TGTGCCAGCAGCCCTGGACAGGATTCAGGGACCCAGTACTTC.

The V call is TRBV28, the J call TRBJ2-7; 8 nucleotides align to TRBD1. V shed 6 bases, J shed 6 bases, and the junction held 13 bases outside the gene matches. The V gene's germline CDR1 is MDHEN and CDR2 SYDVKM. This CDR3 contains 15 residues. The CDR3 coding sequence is TGTGCCAGCAGCGAGCCGGGACAGGCTCCTCTCGAGCAGTACTTC. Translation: CASSEPGQAPLEQYF.

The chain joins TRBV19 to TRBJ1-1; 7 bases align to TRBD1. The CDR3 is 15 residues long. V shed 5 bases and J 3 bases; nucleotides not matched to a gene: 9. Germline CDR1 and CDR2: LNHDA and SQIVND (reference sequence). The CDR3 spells CASSATGFDDTEAFF. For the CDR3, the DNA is TGTGCCAGTAGTGCGACAGGGTTTGATGACACTGAAGCTTTCTTT.

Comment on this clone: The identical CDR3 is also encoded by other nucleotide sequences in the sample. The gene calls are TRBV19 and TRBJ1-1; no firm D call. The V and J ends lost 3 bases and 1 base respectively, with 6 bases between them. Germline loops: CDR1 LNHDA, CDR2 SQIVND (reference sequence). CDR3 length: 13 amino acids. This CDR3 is CASSITENTEAFF. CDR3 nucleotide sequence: TGTGCCAGTAGTATTACAGAGAACACTGAAGCTTTCTTT.

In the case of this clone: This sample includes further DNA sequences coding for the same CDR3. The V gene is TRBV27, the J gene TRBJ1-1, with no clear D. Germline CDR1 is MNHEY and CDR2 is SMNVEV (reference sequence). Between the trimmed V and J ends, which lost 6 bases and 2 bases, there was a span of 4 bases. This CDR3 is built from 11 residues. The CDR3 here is CASRRNTEAFF. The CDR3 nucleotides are TGTGCCAGCAGGCGAAACACTGAAGCTTTCTTT.

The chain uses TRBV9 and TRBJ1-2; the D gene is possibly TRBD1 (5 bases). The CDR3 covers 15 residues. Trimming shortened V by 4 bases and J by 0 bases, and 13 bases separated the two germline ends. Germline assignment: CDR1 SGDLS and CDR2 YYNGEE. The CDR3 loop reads CASSKGGGSNYGYTF. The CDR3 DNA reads TGTGCCAGCAGCAAAGGTGGGGGATCTAACTATGGCTACACCTTC.

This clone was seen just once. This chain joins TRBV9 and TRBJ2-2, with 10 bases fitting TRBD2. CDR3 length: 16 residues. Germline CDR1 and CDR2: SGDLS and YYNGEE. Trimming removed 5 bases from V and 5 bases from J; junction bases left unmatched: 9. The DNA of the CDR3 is TGTGCCAGCAGTGCCTCTAGCGGGAGTCAGACCGGGGAGCTGTTTTTT. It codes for CASSASSGSQTGELFF. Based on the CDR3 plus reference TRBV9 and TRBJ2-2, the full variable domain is DSGVTQTPKHLITATGQRVTLRCSPRSGDLSVYWYQQSLDQGLQFLIQYYNGEERAKGNILERFSAQQFPDLHSELNLSSLELGDSALYFCASSASSGSQTGELFFGEGSRLTVL.

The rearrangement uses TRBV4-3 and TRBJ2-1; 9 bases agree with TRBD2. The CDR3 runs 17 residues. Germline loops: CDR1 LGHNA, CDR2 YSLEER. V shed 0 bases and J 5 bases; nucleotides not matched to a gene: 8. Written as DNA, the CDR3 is TGCGCCAGCAGCCAAGATTGGGCGGGAGGGCCCCACAATGAGCAGTTCTTC. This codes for CASSQDWAGGPHNEQFF.

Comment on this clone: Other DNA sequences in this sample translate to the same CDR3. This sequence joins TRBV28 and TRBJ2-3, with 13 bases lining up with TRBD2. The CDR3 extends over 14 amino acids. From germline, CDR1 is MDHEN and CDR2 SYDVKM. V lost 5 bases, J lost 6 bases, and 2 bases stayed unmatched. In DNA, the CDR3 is TGTGCCAGCAGTCTGACTAGCGGGAGGGATACGCAGTATTTT. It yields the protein CASSLTSGRDTQYF.

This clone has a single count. CDR3 sequence reads: CASSLRVGGPDTQYF. In nucleotides, the CDR3 is TGTGCCAGCAGCTTAAGGGTCGGGGGGCCAGATACGCAGTATTTT. The rearrangement links TRBV7-6 to TRBJ2-3, with D possibly matching TRBD2 (7 bases). Trimming took 2 bases from V and 4 from J, leaving 13 bases between them. The CDR3 is made up of 15 amino acids. Germline loops: CDR1 SGHVS, CDR2 FNYEAQ.

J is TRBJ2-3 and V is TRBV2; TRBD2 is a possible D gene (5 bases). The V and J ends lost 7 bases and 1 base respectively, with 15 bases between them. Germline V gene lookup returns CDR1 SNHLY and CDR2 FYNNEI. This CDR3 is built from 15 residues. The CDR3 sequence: CASTRASGGTDTQYF. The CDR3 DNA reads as TGTGCCAGCACCCGGGCCAGCGGCGGCACAGATACGCAGTATTTT.

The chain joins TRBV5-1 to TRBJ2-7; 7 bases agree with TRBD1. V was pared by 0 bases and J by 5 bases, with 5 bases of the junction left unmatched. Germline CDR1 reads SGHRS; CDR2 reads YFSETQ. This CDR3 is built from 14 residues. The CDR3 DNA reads TGCGCCAGCAGCTTGGCCGGGACAGTCCACGAGCAGTACTTC. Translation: CASSLAGTVHEQYF.

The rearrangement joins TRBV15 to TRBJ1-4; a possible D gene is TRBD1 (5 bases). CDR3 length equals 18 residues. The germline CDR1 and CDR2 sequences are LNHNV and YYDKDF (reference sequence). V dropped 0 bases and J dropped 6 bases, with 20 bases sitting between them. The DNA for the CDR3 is TGTGCCACCAGCAGAGATCGAGTGGGCAGGGTACTATATGAAAAACTGTTTTTT. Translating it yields CATSRDRVGRVLYEKLFF.

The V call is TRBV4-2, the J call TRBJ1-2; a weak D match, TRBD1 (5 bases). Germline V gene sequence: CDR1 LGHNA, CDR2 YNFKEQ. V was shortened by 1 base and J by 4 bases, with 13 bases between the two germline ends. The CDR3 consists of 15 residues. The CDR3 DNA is TGTGCCAGCAGCCAAGTGGGCAGGGATATCTATGGCTACACCTTC. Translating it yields CASSQVGRDIYGYTF.